This T cell receptor (beta chain) was sequenced for a study of blood T cell repertoires in COVID-19. The wider study: Acute-phase and convalescent COVID-19 samples originated in the United States, Italy and Spain. In each case, the material was cDNA or gDNA derived from T cells, B-cell-depleted T cells, or PBMCs.

The authors' processing: Reference gene primers were amplified, and this amplification served to estimate nucleated cell counts. Only in-frame clones appear in the TCRdb table, and some are missing; sequencing was by immunoSEQ multiplex PCR. The DNA was the basis for D and trimming; V, J and clone size are from that table. This table holds about 80,000 clones, under 80% found once. Source material: peripheral blood. The TCR sequence derives from a human donor in a cohort sampled during active COVID-19.

The CDR3 nucleotides read TGCGCCAGCAGCCCTCGACTAGCGGGAGATACCGAGCAGTACTTC. It encodes CASSPRLAGDTEQYF. The J gene is TRBJ2-7, the V gene TRBV4-1; 12 bases map to TRBD2. The V gene's germline CDR1 is MGHRA and CDR2 YSYEKL. This CDR3 has 15 residues. V shed 4 bases, J shed 6 bases, and the junction held 7 bases outside the gene matches.